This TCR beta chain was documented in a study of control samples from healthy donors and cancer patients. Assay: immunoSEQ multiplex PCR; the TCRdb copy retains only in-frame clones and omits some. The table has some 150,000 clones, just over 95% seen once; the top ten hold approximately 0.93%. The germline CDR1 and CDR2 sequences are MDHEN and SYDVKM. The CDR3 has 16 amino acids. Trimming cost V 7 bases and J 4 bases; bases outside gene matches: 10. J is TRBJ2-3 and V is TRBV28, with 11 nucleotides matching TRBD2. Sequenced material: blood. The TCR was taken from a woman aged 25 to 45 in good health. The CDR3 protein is CASTVLAGGRADTQYF. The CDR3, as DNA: TGTGCCAGCACCGTTCTAGCGGGAGGACGTGCAGATACGCAGTATTTT.